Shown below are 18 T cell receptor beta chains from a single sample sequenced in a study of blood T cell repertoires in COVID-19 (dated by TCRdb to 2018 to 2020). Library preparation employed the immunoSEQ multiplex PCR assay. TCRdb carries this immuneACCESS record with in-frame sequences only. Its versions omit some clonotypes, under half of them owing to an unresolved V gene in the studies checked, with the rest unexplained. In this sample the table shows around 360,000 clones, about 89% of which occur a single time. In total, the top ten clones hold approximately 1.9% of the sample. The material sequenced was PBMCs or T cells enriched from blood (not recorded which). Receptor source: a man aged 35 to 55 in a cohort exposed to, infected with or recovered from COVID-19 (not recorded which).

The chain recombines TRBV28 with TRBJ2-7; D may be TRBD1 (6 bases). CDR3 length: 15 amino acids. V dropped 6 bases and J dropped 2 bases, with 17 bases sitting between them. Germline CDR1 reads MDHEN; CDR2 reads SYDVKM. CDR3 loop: CASSLQGLPTYEQYF. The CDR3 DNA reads TGTGCCAGCAGCCTACAGGGTCTCCCTACCTACGAGCAGTACTTC.

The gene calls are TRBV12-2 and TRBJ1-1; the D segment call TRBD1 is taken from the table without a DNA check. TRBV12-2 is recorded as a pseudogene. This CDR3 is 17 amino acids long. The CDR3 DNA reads TGTGCAAGTCGCTTAACCGGGACAGGGGTTCGGAACACTGAAGCTTTCTTT. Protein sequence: CASRLTGTGVRNTEAFF.

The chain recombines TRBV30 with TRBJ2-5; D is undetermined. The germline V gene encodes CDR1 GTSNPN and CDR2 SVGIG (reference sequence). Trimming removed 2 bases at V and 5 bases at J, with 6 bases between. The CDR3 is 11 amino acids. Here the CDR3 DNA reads TGTGCCTGGAGTCCCCGTGAGACCCAGTACTTC. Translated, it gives CAWSPRETQYF.

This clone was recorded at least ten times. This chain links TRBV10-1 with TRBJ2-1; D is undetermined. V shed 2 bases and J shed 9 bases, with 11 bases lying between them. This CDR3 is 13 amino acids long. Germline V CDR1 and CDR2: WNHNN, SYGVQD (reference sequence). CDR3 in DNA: TGCGCCAGCAGTGAGAGGCTAGTTACTGAGCAGTTCTTC. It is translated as CASSERLVTEQFF.

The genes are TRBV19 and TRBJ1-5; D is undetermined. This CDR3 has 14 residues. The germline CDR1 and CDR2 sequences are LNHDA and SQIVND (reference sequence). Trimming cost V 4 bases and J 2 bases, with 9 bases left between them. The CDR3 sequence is CASSTSFGNQPQHF. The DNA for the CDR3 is TGTGCCAGTAGTACCTCCTTTGGCAATCAGCCCCAGCATTTT.

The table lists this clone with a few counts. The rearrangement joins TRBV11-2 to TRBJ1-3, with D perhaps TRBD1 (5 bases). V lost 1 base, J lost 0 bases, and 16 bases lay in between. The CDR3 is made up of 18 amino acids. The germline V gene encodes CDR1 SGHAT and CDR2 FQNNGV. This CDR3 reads CASSLALGGASSGNTIYF. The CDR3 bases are TGTGCCAGCAGCTTAGCCCTGGGAGGGGCAAGCTCTGGAAACACCATATATTTT.

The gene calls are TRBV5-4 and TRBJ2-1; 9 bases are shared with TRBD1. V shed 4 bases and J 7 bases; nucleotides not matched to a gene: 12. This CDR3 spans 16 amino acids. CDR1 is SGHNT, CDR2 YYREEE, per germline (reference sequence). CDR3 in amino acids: CASSVTIGTGKNEQFF. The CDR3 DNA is TGTGCCAGCAGCGTCACCATCGGGACAGGGAAAAATGAGCAGTTCTTC.

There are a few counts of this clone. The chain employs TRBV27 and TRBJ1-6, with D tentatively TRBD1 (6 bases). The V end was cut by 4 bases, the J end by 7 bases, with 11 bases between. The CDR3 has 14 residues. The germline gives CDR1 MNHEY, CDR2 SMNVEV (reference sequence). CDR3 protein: CASSSRTENSPLHF. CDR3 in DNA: TGTGCCAGCAGTTCTAGGACAGAAAATTCACCCCTCCACTTT.

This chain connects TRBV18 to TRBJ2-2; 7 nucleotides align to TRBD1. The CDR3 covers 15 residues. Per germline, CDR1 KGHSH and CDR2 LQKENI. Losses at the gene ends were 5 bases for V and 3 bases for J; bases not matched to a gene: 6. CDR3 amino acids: CASSFGQVDTGELFF. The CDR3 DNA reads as TGTGCCAGCTCATTCGGACAGGTGGACACCGGGGAGCTGTTTTTT. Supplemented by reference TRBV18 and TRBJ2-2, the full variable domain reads NAGVMQNPRHLVRRRGQEARLRCSPMKGHSHVYWYRQLPEEGLKFMVYLQKENIIDESGMPKERFSAEFPKEGPSILRIQQVVRGDSAAYFCASSFGQVDTGELFFGEGSRLTVL.

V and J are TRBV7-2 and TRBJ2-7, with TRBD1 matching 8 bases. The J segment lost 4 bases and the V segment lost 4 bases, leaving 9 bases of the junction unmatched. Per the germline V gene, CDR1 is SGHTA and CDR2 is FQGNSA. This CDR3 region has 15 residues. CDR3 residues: CASSSIGTGNYEQYF. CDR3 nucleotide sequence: TGTGCCAGCAGCTCCATCGGGACAGGAAATTACGAGCAGTACTTC.

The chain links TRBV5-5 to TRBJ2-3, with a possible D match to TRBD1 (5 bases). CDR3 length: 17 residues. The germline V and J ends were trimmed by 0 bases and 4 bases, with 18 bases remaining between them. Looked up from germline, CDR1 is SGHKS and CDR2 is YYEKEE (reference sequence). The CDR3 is CASSLAPRAVGADTQYF. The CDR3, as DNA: TGTGCCAGCAGCTTGGCCCCCCGTGCGGTAGGGGCAGATACGCAGTATTTT.

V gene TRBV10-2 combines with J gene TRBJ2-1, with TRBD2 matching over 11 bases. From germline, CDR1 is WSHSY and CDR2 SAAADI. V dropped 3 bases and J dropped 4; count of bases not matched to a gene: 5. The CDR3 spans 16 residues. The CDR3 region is CASSDSGTSGYNEQFF. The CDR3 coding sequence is TGCGCCAGCAGTGACTCCGGGACTAGCGGATACAATGAGCAGTTCTTC.

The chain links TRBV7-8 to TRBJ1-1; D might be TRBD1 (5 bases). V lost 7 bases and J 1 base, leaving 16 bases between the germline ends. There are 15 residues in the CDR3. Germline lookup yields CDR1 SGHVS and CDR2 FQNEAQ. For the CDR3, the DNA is TGTGCCAGCACCCCGAGACAGACAACGAACACTGAAGCTTTCTTT. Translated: CASTPRQTTNTEAFF.

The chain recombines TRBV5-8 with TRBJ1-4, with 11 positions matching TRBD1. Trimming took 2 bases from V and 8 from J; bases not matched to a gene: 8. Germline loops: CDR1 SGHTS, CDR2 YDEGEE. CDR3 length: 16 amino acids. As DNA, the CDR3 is TGTGCCAGCAGCTTAAAGGACAGGGGGCGTTGGGAAAAACTGTTTTTT. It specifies CASSLKDRGRWEKLFF.

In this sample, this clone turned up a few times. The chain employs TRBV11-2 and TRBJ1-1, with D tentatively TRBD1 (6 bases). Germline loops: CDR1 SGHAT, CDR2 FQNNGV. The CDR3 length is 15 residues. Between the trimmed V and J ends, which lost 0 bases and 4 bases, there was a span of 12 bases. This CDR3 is CASSLDPGAATEAFF. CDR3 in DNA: TGTGCCAGCAGCTTAGATCCAGGGGCGGCCACTGAAGCTTTCTTT.

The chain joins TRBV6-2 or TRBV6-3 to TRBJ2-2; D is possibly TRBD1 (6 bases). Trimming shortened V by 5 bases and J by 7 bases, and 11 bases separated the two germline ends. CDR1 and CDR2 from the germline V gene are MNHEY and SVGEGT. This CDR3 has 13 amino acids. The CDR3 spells CASSPGVVGELFF. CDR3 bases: TGTGCCAGCAGTCCAGGGGTGGTCGGGGAGCTGTTTTTT.

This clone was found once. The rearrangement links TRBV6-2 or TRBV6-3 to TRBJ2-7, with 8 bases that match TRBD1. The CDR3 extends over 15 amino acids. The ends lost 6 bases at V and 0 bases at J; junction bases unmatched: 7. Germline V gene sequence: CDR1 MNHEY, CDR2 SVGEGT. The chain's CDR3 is CASSSGQAHSYEQYF. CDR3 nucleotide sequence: TGTGCCAGCAGCTCGGGACAGGCGCACTCCTACGAGCAGTACTTC.

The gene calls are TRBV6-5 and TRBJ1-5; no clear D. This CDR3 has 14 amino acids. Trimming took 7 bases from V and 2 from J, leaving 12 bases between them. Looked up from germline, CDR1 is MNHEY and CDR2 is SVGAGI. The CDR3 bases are TGTGCCAGCACCCTCGAAGGAGGCAATCAGCCCCAGCATTTT. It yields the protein CASTLEGGNQPQHF.